These 26 T cell receptor beta chains were all obtained from the same sample, sequenced in a study of shared clonotypes between healthy human individuals. Some clones are missing from TCRdb's copy, which holds only in-frame ones; the method was immunoSEQ multiplex PCR. Seen here are roughly 720,000 clones, around 91% observed once, and the top ten hold 34%. Sequenced material: memory CD8+ T cells from PBMCs. Subset defined: CD45RO+ cells pooled with CCR7-negative TemRA cells. These receptors were obtained from a young man in good health. Some clones in this sample may be carry-over from other donors' samples.

As for this clone: The junction departs from the called germline gene at one end, perhaps through a read error. The chain joins TRBV9 to TRBJ2-3; 8 positions match TRBD2. CDR3 length equals 13 residues. Germline lookup yields CDR1 SGDLS and CDR2 YYNGEE. This chain's CDR3 is CAGSRSGGDTQYF. CDR3 nucleotides: TGTGCCGGCAGCCGGAGCGGGGGAGATACGCAGTATTTT.

As concerns this clone: Germline and junction disagree at one end, which may indicate a read error. CDR3 nucleotide sequence: TGTGCCAGCAGCGTGCTCAGTCTGAAGCTTGTCTTT. Its protein is CASSVLSLKLVF. V is TRBV9 and J is TRBJ1-1, with D unresolved. This CDR3 region has 12 residues. Germline CDR1 is SGDLS and CDR2 is YYNGEE.

The rearrangement joins TRBV15 to TRBJ1-6; a weak D match, TRBD1 (6 bases). Between the trimmed V and J ends, which lost 6 bases and 10 bases, there was a span of 13 bases. The germline V gene encodes CDR1 LNHNV and CDR2 YYDKDF (reference sequence). The length of the CDR3 is 13 residues. The CDR3 loop is CATRGGWASPLHF. The CDR3 bases are TGTGCCACCAGGGGGGGCTGGGCGTCACCCCTCCACTTT.

The chain carries TRBV19 and TRBJ2-5; 8 bases are a match to TRBD2. The CDR3 is made up of 12 amino acids. CDR1 and CDR2 (germline): LNHDA, SQIVND (reference sequence). V lost 11 bases to trimming and J lost 2 bases; unmatched junction nucleotides: 4. CDR3 residues: CASGGLQETQYF. DNA of the CDR3: TGTGCCTCGGGGGGGCTACAAGAGACCCAGTACTTC. Full variable domain (missing parts from reference TRBV19 and TRBJ2-5): DGGITQSPKYLFRKEGQNVTLSCEQNLNHDAMYWYRQDPGQGLRLIYYSQIVNDFQKGDIAEGYSVSREKKESFPLTVTSAQKNPTAFYLCASGGLQETQYFGPGTRLLVL.

This clone occurred once. The chain joins TRBV6-1 to TRBJ1-3, with 8 bases matching TRBD1. Germline-derived CDR1 and CDR2 are MNHNS and SASEGT. The CDR3 is made up of 15 amino acids. The V segment lost 4 bases and the J segment 5 bases; nucleotides outside the gene matches: 7. The CDR3 coding sequence is TGTGCCAGCAGTGTACTGACAGGGGTCCGAAACACCATATATTTT. Amino acids: CASSVLTGVRNTIYF.

The table lists this clone with many counts. The CDR3 spells CASSPGTGFGEQYF. In nucleotides, the CDR3 is TGTGCCAGCAGTCCTGGGACAGGCTTCGGCGAGCAGTACTTC. The chain employs TRBV6-5 and TRBJ2-7; TRBD1 matches 8 bases. Germline lookup yields CDR1 MNHEY and CDR2 SVGAGI. The CDR3 is 14 amino acids. Losses at the gene ends were 5 bases for V and 6 bases for J; bases not matched to a gene: 9.

This chain joins TRBV27 and TRBJ2-7; TRBD1 matches 7 bases. The CDR3 extends over 16 amino acids. Germline CDR1 MNHEY, CDR2 SMNVEV (reference sequence). V shed 2 bases and J 0 bases; nucleotides not matched to a gene: 7. CDR3 protein: CASSLIGGSSSYEQYF. The CDR3 nucleotides are TGTGCCAGCAGTTTAATAGGGGGCAGTAGCTCCTACGAGCAGTACTTC.

The genes are TRBV28 and TRBJ2-3; 8 bases fit TRBD2. Germline values: CDR1 MDHEN, CDR2 SYDVKM. With 4 bases clipped from V and 0 bases from J, the junction kept 6 bases outside the gene matches. The CDR3 runs to 16 residues. This CDR3 is CASSSLAGLSTDTQYF. The CDR3 nucleotides read TGTGCCAGCAGTTCTTTAGCGGGGCTGAGCACAGATACGCAGTATTTT. The complete variable domain, with remaining parts taken from reference TRBV28 and TRBJ2-3, reads DVKVTQSSRYLVKRTGEKVFLECVQDMDHENMFWYRQDPGLGLRLIYFSYDVKMKEKGDIPEGYSVSREKKERFSLILESASTNQTSMYLCASSSLAGLSTDTQYFGPGTRLTVL.

In this sample, this clone turned up once. The rearrangement joins TRBV28 to TRBJ2-3, with 9 nucleotides matching TRBD2. The CDR3 loop spans 17 amino acids. Looked up from germline, CDR1 is MDHEN and CDR2 is SYDVKM. V lost 4 bases, J lost 4 bases, and 12 bases stayed unmatched. The CDR3 DNA is TGTGCCAGCAGTTCTCTCGTCGAGCGGGAGGACCCAGATACGCAGTATTTT. Its protein product is CASSSLVEREDPDTQYF. Combining the CDR3 with reference TRBV28 and TRBJ2-3 gives the whole variable domain DVKVTQSSRYLVKRTGEKVFLECVQDMDHENMFWYRQDPGLGLRLIYFSYDVKMKEKGDIPEGYSVSREKKERFSLILESASTNQTSMYLCASSSLVEREDPDTQYFGPGTRLTVL.

CDR3 bases: TGTGCCAGCAGTGTACAGGGGGCGGGCAATCAGCCCCAGCATTTT. As protein: CASSVQGAGNQPQHF. This chain uses TRBV27 with TRBJ1-5; 9 positions match TRBD1. V was clipped by 5 bases and J by 2 bases; unmatched bases: 4. Germline V lookup: CDR1 MNHEY, CDR2 SMNVEV (reference sequence). The CDR3 loop spans 15 amino acids.

The chain carries TRBV27 and TRBJ2-7, with 8 bases fitting TRBD2. Trimming removed 8 bases from V and 6 bases from J; junction bases left unmatched: 18. Germline CDR1 and CDR2: MNHEY and SMNVEV (reference sequence). The CDR3 consists of 16 residues. DNA for the CDR3: TGTGCCAGCTCTTCCAGGCGGGGGGACTTGGGACCCGAGCAGTACTTC. This codes for CASSSRRGDLGPEQYF.

Concerning this clone: The same CDR3 arises from other DNA sequences in this sample as well. This chain connects TRBV29-1 to TRBJ2-2; perhaps TRBD2 as D (6 bases). The ends were cut back, 4 bases at V and 4 bases at J, with 7 bases in the middle. CDR3 length: 12 residues. Germline V gives CDR1 SQVTM, CDR2 ANQGSEA. CDR3 protein: CSVVGGTGELFF. The CDR3 DNA sequence: TGCAGCGTTGTGGGAGGCACCGGGGAGCTGTTTTTT.

This clone has a single count. V is TRBV7-9 and J is TRBJ2-7, with D unclear. Germline CDR1 reads SEHNR; CDR2 reads FQNEAQ (reference sequence). The CDR3 spans 14 residues. V was cut by 0 bases and J by 5 bases, with 11 bases left in between. In DNA, the CDR3 is TGTGCCAGCAGCTTAGCCACGAACATCAACGAGCAGTACTTC. It is translated as CASSLATNINEQYF.

The chain has TRBV6-5 and TRBJ2-3, with 8 bases fitting TRBD1. The junction had 1 base not matched to a gene; V was cut back by 6 bases and J by 2 bases. The CDR3 extends over 13 amino acids. The V gene's germline CDR1 is MNHEY and CDR2 SVGAGI. The CDR3 sequence: CASRDRDTDTQYF. The CDR3 bases are TGTGCCAGCAGGGACAGGGACACAGATACGCAGTATTTT.

The chain joins TRBV4-3 to TRBJ2-7, with a weak D call TRBD1 (5 bases). Trimming took 0 bases from V and 1 from J, leaving 13 bases between them. The length of the CDR3 is 16 residues. Germline assignment: CDR1 LGHNA and CDR2 YSLEER. CDR3 loop: CASSQEHPGKSYEQYF. For the CDR3, the DNA is TGCGCCAGCAGCCAAGAACATCCAGGGAAGTCCTACGAGCAGTACTTC.

The chain links TRBV18 to TRBJ2-7, with D possibly called TRBD1 or TRBD2 (5 bases each). This CDR3 is built from 14 residues. V was shortened by 5 bases and J by 2 bases, with 13 bases between the two germline ends. Germline-derived CDR1 and CDR2 are KGHSH and LQKENI. For the CDR3, the DNA is TGTGCCAGCTCAGGAGGTAAGGGGACCTACGAGCAGTACTTC. It yields the protein CASSGGKGTYEQYF.

This clone turned up a few times. The chain couples TRBV4-3 to TRBJ2-2; the D gene is possibly TRBD1 (8 bases). The CDR3 is made up of 16 amino acids. CDR1 and CDR2 from the germline V gene are LGHNA and YSLEER. Trimming cost V 0 bases and J 7 bases, with 15 bases left between them. CDR3 amino acids: CASSQDPTGEGGELFF. The CDR3 nucleotides are TGCGCCAGCAGCCAAGACCCGACAGGGGAGGGCGGGGAGCTGTTTTTT.

This clone was picked up one time. The chain is built from TRBV5-1 and TRBJ1-1; D call uncertain. This CDR3 comprises 20 residues. The V end was cut by 0 bases, the J end by 0 bases, with 24 bases between. Germline V gives CDR1 SGHRS, CDR2 YFSETQ. The CDR3 here is CASSLAAGLRREPLNTEAFF. The CDR3 region has the DNA TGCGCCAGCAGCTTGGCCGCGGGGTTAAGGCGAGAACCCTTGAACACTGAAGCTTTCTTT.

The genes are TRBV28 and TRBJ1-5, with no clear D. With 8 bases removed from V and 1 base from J, the gap between germline ends came to 15 bases. In germline, CDR1 is MDHEN, CDR2 SYDVKM. The length of the CDR3 is 15 residues. In DNA, the CDR3 is TGTGCCAGCGAAGGGTACTTAAAAAGCAATCAGCCCCAGCATTTT. Residues: CASEGYLKSNQPQHF.

The chain carries TRBV27 and TRBJ2-1; a weak D match, TRBD2 (5 bases). In germline, CDR1 is MNHEY, CDR2 SMNVEV (reference sequence). This CDR3 is built from 16 residues. Deletions cut 4 bases from V and 0 bases from J, with 13 bases between. CDR3 nucleotides: TGTGCCAGCAGTTCAAGGACTTACAGCTCCTACAATGAGCAGTTCTTC. It translates to CASSSRTYSSYNEQFF.

CDR3 coding DNA: TGTGCCAGCAGTGAAAATCGGGACGGAACTAACTATGGCTACACCTTC. Protein: CASSENRDGTNYGYTF. The V gene is TRBV2, the J gene TRBJ1-2; tentatively, D is TRBD1 (5 bases). This CDR3 is 16 amino acids long. V gave up 2 bases and J gave up 0 bases, with 13 bases separating them. Germline CDR1 SNHLY, CDR2 FYNNEI.

This rearrangement joins TRBV2 to TRBJ1-2; TRBD1 aligns across 9 bases. V lost 6 bases, J lost 3 bases, and 2 bases stayed unmatched. CDR3 size: 13 residues. Germline V lookup: CDR1 SNHLY, CDR2 FYNNEI. CDR3 residues: CASSGTGYYGYTF. The CDR3 DNA sequence: TGTGCCAGCAGCGGGACAGGGTACTATGGCTACACCTTC.

This clone showed up just once. The genes are TRBV27 and TRBJ2-3; D gene ambiguous. In germline, CDR1 is MNHEY, CDR2 SMNVEV (reference sequence). The CDR3 consists of 12 residues. The V end lost 8 bases, the J end lost 4 bases, and 10 bases lay between the germline ends. CDR3 nucleotide sequence: TGTGCCAGCGCCGGACGGGCAGATACGCAGTATTTT. This translates into CASAGRADTQYF.

The sample holds a few counts of this clone. The chain links TRBV4-1 to TRBJ1-1; 9 bases agree with TRBD1. After removal of 4 bases from V and 1 base from J, the junction contained 7 bases not matched to a gene. CDR3 length equals 16 residues. CDR1 is MGHRA, CDR2 YSYEKL, per germline. CDR3: CASSPRQGDWNTEAFF. CDR3 DNA sequence: TGCGCCAGCAGCCCCAGACAGGGGGATTGGAACACTGAAGCTTTCTTT.

CDR3 sequence reads: CAGGPSQETQYF. The DNA for the CDR3 is TGTGCCGGGGGCCCGTCCCAAGAGACCCAGTACTTC. The J gene is TRBJ2-5, the V gene TRBV6-6; perhaps TRBD1 as D (6 bases). The CDR3 consists of 12 residues. Germline V gene lookup returns CDR1 MNHNY and CDR2 SVGAGI (reference sequence). The V gene lost 11 bases and the J gene lost 1 base, with 11 bases spanning the gap.

J is TRBJ2-3 and V is TRBV27; D not resolved. V lost 2 bases to trimming and J lost 11 bases, with 2 bases between them. Germline V CDR1 and CDR2: MNHEY, SMNVEV (reference sequence). The CDR3 extends over 9 amino acids. Here the CDR3 DNA reads TGTGCCAGCAGTTTAGGGCAGTATTTT. This codes for CASSLGQYF.